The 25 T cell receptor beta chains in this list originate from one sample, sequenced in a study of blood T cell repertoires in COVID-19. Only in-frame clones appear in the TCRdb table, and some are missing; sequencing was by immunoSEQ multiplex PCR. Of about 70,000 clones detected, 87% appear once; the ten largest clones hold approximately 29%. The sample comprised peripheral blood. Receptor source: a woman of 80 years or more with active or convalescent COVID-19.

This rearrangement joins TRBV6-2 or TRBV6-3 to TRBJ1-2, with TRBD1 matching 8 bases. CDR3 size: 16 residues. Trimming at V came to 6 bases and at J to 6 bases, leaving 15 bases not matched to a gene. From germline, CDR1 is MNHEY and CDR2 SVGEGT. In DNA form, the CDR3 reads TGTGCCAGCAGCTCCGGCATGGCGGACAGGGACAATGGCTACACCTTC. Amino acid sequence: CASSSGMADRDNGYTF.

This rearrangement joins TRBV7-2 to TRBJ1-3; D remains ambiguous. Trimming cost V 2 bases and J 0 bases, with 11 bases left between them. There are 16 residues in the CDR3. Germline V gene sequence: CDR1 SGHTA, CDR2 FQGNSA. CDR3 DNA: TGTGCCAGCAGCTTACTTCCCCTAAGCTCTGGAAACACCATATATTTT. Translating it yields CASSLLPLSSGNTIYF.

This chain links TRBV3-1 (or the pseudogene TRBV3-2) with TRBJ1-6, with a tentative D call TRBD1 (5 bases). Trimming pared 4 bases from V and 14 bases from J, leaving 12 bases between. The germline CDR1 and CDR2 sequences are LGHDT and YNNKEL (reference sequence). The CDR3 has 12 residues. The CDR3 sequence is CASSRQGNTLHF. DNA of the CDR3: TGTGCCAGCAGCCGGCAGGGTAACACCCTCCACTTT.

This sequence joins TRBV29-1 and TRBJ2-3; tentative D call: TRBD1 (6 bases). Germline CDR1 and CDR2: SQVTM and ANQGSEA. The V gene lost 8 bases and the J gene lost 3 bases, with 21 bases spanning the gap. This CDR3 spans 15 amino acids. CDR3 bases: TGCAGCACCGAGGCAGGGGCCCGTCCGACAGATACGCAGTATTTT. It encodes CSTEAGARPTDTQYF.

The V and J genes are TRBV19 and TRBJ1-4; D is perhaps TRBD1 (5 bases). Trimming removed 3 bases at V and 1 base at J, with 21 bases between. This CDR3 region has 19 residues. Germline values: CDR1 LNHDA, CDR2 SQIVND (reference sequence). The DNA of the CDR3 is TGTGCCAGTAGTATCGTAGGGCAAACGCTCGGGGGAACTAATGAAAAACTGTTTTTT. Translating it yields CASSIVGQTLGGTNEKLFF.

The CDR3 nucleotides are TGTGCCAGCTCACCTTTGGCTGGAGGTGGGTACGAGCAGTACTTC. Translated, it gives CASSPLAGGGYEQYF. This chain joins TRBV18 and TRBJ2-7, with D maybe TRBD2 (5 bases). With 3 bases removed from V and 4 bases from J, the gap between germline ends came to 16 bases. The CDR3 length is 15 residues. The germline V gene encodes CDR1 KGHSH and CDR2 LQKENI.

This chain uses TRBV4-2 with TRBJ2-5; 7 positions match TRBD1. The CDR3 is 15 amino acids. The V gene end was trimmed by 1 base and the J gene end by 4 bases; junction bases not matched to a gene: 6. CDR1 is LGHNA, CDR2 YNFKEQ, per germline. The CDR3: CASSQGVRGLETQYF. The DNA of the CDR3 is TGTGCCAGCAGCCAAGGAGTGAGGGGGCTAGAGACCCAGTACTTC.

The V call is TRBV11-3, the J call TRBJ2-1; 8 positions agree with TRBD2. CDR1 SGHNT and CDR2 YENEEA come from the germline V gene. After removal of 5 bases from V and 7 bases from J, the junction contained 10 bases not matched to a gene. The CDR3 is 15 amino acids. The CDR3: CASSRDPAGVNEQFF. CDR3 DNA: TGTGCCAGCAGCCGCGATCCAGCGGGGGTTAATGAGCAGTTCTTC.

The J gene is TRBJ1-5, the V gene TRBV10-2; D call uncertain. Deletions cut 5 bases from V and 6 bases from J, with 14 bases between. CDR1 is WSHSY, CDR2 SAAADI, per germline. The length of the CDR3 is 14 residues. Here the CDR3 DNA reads TGCGCCAGCAGTCCCGCGCTTGAGCTTCAGCCCCAGCATTTT. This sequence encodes CASSPALELQPQHF.

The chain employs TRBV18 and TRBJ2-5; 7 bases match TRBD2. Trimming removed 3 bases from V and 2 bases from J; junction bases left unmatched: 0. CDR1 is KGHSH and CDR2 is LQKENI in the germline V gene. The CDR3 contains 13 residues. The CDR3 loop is CASSPGLQETQYF. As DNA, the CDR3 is TGTGCCAGCTCACCGGGACTACAAGAGACCCAGTACTTC.

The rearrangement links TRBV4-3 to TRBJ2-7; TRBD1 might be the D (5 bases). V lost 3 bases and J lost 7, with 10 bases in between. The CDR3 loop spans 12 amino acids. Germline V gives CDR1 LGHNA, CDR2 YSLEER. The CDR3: CASSHQGGEQYF. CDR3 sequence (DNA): TGCGCCAGCAGCCACCAGGGTGGGGAGCAGTACTTC.

As DNA, the CDR3 is TGTGCCAGCAGCTTGTTTCAGGGGGCGGGCGAGCAGTACTTC. Residues: CASSLFQGAGEQYF. The chain couples TRBV11-2 to TRBJ2-7, with 8 positions matching TRBD1. Germline-derived CDR1 and CDR2 are SGHAT and FQNNGV. This CDR3 is 14 amino acids long. The junction had 7 bases not matched to a gene; V was cut back by 3 bases and J by 6 bases.

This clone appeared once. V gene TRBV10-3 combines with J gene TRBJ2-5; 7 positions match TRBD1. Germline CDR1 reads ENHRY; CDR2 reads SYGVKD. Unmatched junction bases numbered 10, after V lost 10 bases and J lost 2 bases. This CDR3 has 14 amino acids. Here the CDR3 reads CATSNWGQQETQYF. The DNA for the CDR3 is TGTGCCACCTCTAACTGGGGACAGCAAGAGACCCAGTACTTC.

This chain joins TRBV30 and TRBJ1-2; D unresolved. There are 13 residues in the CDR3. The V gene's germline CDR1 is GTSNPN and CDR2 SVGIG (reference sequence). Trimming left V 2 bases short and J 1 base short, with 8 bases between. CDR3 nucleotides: TGTGCCTGGAGTATGACTTTTAACTATGGCTACACCTTC. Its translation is CAWSMTFNYGYTF.

Here the CDR3 DNA reads TGTGCCAGTAGTATTGACAGGGATGGCTATGGCTACACCTTC. As protein: CASSIDRDGYGYTF. The V and J genes are TRBV19 and TRBJ1-2; 7 bases map to TRBD1. There are 14 residues in the CDR3. CDR1 is LNHDA, CDR2 SQIVND, per germline (reference sequence). After removal of 3 bases from V and 4 bases from J, the junction contained 5 bases not matched to a gene. Drawing the rest from reference TRBV19 and TRBJ1-2, the complete variable domain is DGGITQSPKYLFRKEGQNVTLSCEQNLNHDAMYWYRQDPGQGLRLIYYSQIVNDFQKGDIAEGYSVSREKKESFPLTVTSAQKNPTAFYLCASSIDRDGYGYTFGSGTRLTVV.

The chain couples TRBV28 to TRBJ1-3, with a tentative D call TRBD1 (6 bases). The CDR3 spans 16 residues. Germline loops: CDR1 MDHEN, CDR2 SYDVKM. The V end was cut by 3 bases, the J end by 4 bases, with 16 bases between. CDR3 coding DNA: TGTGCCAGCAGTTTCCCCCCCCCAGGGGAGGGAAACACCATATATTTT. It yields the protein CASSFPPPGEGNTIYF.

This CDR3 reads CASSYLDRKGTEAFF. The CDR3 DNA reads TGTGCCAGCAGTTACCTGGACAGGAAAGGGACTGAAGCTTTCTTT. V and J are TRBV6-5 and TRBJ1-1, with 7 nucleotides matching TRBD1. CDR3 length: 15 amino acids. From germline, CDR1 is MNHEY and CDR2 SVGAGI. V shed 2 bases and J 5 bases; nucleotides not matched to a gene: 8.

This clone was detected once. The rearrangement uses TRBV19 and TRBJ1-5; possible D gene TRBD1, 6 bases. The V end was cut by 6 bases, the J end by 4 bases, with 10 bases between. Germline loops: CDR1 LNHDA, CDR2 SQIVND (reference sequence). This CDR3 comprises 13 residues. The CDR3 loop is CASSRGRNQPQHF. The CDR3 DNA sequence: TGTGCCAGTAGCAGGGGCCGAAATCAGCCCCAGCATTTT.

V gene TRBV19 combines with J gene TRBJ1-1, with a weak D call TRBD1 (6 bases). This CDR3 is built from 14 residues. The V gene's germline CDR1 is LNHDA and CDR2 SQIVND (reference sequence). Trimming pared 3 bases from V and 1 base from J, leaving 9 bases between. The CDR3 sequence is CASSMAGANTEAFF. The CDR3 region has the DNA TGTGCCAGTAGTATGGCAGGGGCGAACACTGAAGCTTTCTTT.

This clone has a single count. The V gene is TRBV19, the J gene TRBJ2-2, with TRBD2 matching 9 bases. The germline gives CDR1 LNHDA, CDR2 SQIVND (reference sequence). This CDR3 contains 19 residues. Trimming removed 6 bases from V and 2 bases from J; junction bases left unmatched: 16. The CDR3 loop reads CASRERGDYNIDNTGELFF. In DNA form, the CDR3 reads TGTGCCAGTAGGGAGCGGGGGGACTACAATATAGACAACACCGGGGAGCTGTTTTTT.

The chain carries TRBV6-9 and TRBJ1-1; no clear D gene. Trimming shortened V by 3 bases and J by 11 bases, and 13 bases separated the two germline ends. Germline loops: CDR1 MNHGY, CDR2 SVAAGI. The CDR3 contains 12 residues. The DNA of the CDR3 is TGTGCCAGCAGTTACGCTCTGAGGGAGGCTTTCTTT. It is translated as CASSYALREAFF.

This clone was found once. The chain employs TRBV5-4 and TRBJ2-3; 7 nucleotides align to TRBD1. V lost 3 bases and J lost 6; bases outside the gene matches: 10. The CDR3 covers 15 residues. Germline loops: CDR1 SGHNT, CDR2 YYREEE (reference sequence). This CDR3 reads CASSSGTDLSDTQYF. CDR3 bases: TGTGCCAGCAGCTCCGGGACAGATCTTTCCGATACGCAGTATTTT. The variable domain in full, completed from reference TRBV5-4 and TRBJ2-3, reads ETGVTQSPTHLIKTRGQQVTLRCSSQSGHNTVSWYQQALGQGPQFIFQYYREEENGRGNFPPRFSGLQFPNYSSELNVNALELDDSALYLCASSSGTDLSDTQYFGPGTRLTVL.

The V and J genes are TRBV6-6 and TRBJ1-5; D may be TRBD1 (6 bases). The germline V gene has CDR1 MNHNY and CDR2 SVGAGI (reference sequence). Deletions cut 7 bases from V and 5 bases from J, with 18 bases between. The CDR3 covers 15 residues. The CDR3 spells CASKYTGLNDQPQHF. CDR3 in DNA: TGTGCCAGCAAATATACAGGGCTGAACGATCAGCCCCAGCATTTT.

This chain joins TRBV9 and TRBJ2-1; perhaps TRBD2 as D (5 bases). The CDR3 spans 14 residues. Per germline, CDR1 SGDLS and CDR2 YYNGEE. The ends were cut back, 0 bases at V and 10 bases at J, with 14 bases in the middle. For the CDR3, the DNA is TGTGCCAGCAGCGTAGCTACGGAGGTTGGCGAGCAGTTCTTC. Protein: CASSVATEVGEQFF.

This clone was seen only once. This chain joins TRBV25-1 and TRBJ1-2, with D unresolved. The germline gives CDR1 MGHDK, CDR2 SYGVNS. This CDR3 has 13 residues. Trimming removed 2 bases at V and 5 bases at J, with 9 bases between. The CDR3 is CASSEGSGYGYTF. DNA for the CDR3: TGTGCCAGCAGTGAAGGTTCGGGGTATGGCTACACCTTC.